This paragraph reports one TCR beta chain. The antigen it recognizes is unknown. Base-call qualities are not available, and no considerably larger clone is one nucleotide away. V is shortened by 5 bases, J by 3 bases, and the region joining them spans 11 bases. CDR1 MNHEY and CDR2 SVGAGI are derived from the germline V gene. The CDR3 spans 13 residues, from the cysteine through the valine. Just CDR3 DNA is preserved here, 39 bases in frame from base 1. The entry originates in a study of cytomegalovirus exposure and HLA in healthy donors (dated by TCRdb to about 2017). Study-level background: In an earlier analysis of about 560 of the donors, less than 350 Gb of sequence data and approximately 100 million unique TCR beta sequences from about 190 million T cells were reported. Roughly 300 gigabases of sequencing data and some 85 million unique TCR sequences were included in an early release covering under 650 HLA-typed donors. The genetic ancestry cluster associated with self-reported Caucasian donors included roughly 84% of the roughly 390 genotyped donors. The study was designed to test whether signatures of past pathogen exposure could be identified by cataloging public T cell receptors. The study used immunosequencing to profile the T cell repertoires of several hundred subjects and linked those repertoires to cytomegalovirus serostatus. In addition to the first cohort of several hundred subjects, a separate validation cohort of 100 to 150 different subjects was used. To predict cytomegalovirus infection status, the study brought together high-throughput TCR immunosequencing, statistical association of individual TCRs with disease status, and machine learning. To study patterns of TCR occurrence, a later analysis re-analyzed previously published TCR beta repertoires from 650 to 750 donors and added high-resolution HLA genotyping. The later analysis used no new phenotypic data to find candidate immune exposures, relying instead on TCR beta sequences and their occurrence across donors. In an earlier analysis of a few hundred of the donors, high-throughput TCR beta sequencing was used to judge whether each TCR beta V gene segment behaved as functional or pseudogenic. Donor age, sex, ethnicity and CMV serostatus were collected together with the repertoire data. A later genetic analysis used genome-wide SNP genotypes for 398 of the 666 donors, treating that subset as a discovery cohort. Every repertoire in the discovery cohort had been generated on one and the same sequencing platform. HLA typing included class I and class II loci at four-digit resolution. Typing coverage varied by locus: roughly 620-630 donors for A, B, C, DRB1 and DQB1; approximately 520 for DQA1; approximately 570 for DPA1; 400 to 480 for DPB1. Five DR-DQ haplotypes were handled as single units for association and clustering because linkage in the cohort was strong. On average, about 240,000 unique TCR beta nucleotide sequences were sequenced per donor among a few hundred genotyped donors of the cohort, with roughly 18% of those sequences being non-productive.

The cohort consisted of more than 650 healthy bone marrow donors. At the time of sampling, all cohort members were nominally healthy, though unrecorded immune exposures were likely present. The donor tested CMV seronegative, placing the donor among the 350 or so seronegative members of the cohort. A peripheral blood sample was collected from each donor, and TCR beta sequencing was performed on peripheral blood mononuclear cells. The Qiagen DNeasy Blood Extraction Kit was used to extract genomic DNA from the blood cell samples. Here is what the overall study found, with its caveats: For the cohort, immune exposure information was limited to CMV serostatus. Some IMGT-functional V segments, including TRBV6-2 and TRBV6-3, could not be distinguished by the 87-base-pair reads and were therefore excluded. Specific HLA alleles were associated with 15,000 to 20,000 TCR beta sequences at a false discovery rate of 0.05 in a later analysis. Because HLA typing was unavailable for some donors at each locus, only the typed subset was used in association tests. Compared with equally common non-associated chains, HLA-associated TCR beta chains in a later analysis were more clonally expanded and had lower generation probabilities. Most TCR sequences were observed very rarely across donors, whereas some public TCRs were present in many individuals. When HLA alleles, especially DR and DQ, strongly co-occurred, TCR associations were difficult to assign to individual alleles. An earlier analysis of around 540 of the donors showed that most TCR beta V segments appeared in productive rearrangements either about 90% or about 30% of the time, which broadly matched IMGT annotations. Compared with the 666-donor mean, donors in an Asian-associated ancestry cluster had fewer N-insertions in productive TCRs, according to a later genetic analysis. The authors suggested that the approach could potentially be extended to other disease states and immunological phenotypes. Several of the top co-occurrence clusters appeared to be linked to parvovirus B19, influenza, CMV and Epstein-Barr virus, according to a later analysis. In both the original and validation cohorts, the classifier was reported to diagnose cytomegalovirus status with high specificity and sensitivity. Because counts were too low, around 18 rarely observed V segments, including chromosome 9 orphons, were left out of the earlier analysis of roughly 600 of the donors. Linkage disequilibrium might explain the correlated functional status among segregating V segments, but an unknown experimental factor could not be ruled out. The study gave a list of some 150 TCR beta chains associated with cytomegalovirus. In a later genetic analysis, a missense DCLRE1C variant was associated with V-gene and J-gene trimming of TCR beta chains, and the association was replicated in an independent cohort. A further reported finding was that TCR beta sequences accurately predicted the HLA-A and HLA-B alleles for most subjects in the first cohort. Most CMV-associated TCR beta chains appeared to be HLA-restricted in a later analysis, and the HLA associations seemed to be driven largely by CMV exposure. A cluster of highly shared sequence variants was judged likely to be a technical artifact of the sequencing pipeline. In vitro tests confirmed that a few of the cytomegalovirus-associated TCR beta chains recognize cytomegalovirus antigens. Sequencing depth was assumed to be roughly uniform across donors in the presence/absence analyses, though that assumption may not hold. In a later analysis, the rate of TCR association differed among HLA loci, with DRB1 alleles having the most associated TCRs and HLA-C alleles having the fewest. This cohort had only TCR beta chains sequenced, and the lack of alpha or paired-chain data limited which features could be detected.

Library prep was done by the immunoSEQ multiplex PCR assay. For the multiplex PCR, a mixture combining 60 forward primers for TCR Vbeta segments and 13 reverse primers for TCR Jbeta segments was used. A multiplex PCR assay on genomic DNA amplified the CDR3 region of rearranged TCR beta genes. The amplified TCR beta libraries were sequenced on the Illumina HiSeq System as 87-base-pair reads. The authors' analysis ran thus. A later analysis counted approximately 84 million unique TCR beta chains across the 666 repertoires, and 10 million to 11 million of these chains were shared by at least two donors. A nearest-neighbor algorithm error-corrected the raw reads and collapsed the reads into unique sequences, merging closely related sequences to remove PCR and sequencing errors. To assign V, D and J gene segments, CDR3 sequences were aligned to IMGT reference sequences. For a sequence to be retained, a match of at least six nucleotides was required to both a V gene segment and a J gene segment. Rearrangements were classified as productive when the CDR3 lacked stop codons and remained in frame with V and J, and all other rearrangements were classified as non-productive. CDR3 was defined by IMGT convention, running from the second conserved V-encoded cysteine to the conserved J-encoded phenylalanine. The earlier analysis of more than 450 of the donors excluded sequences that lacked an unambiguous match to a single V gene segment. In an earlier analysis of approximately 550 of the donors, V segments were called functional above 56.7% productive rearrangements and were called segregating when the between-donor standard deviation exceeded 5%. A statistical classification framework was built for diagnosing cytomegalovirus status from the catalog of TCR beta chain sequences. V and J gene assignment, in a later analysis, came from comparing TCR nucleotide sequences with IMGT/GENE-DB human TR gene sequences. A later analysis assigned CDR3 sequences and most-parsimonious VDJ recombination scenarios with the TCRdist pipeline. In a later analysis, each TCR beta chain was defined by its CDR3 amino acid sequence together with its V-gene family, and reads lacking a unique V-gene family were excluded. As a way to deal with suspected cross-contamination and a sequencing artifact, a later analysis dropped more than 500 nucleotide sequences that were highly shared and had low generation probability. In a later analysis, a clonal expansion index for each public chain was calculated from normalized within-repertoire ranks of inferred template counts. Generation probabilities in a later analysis came from a VDJ recombination model fitted to out-of-frame rearrangements, and those results were checked against IGoR. In a later analysis, TCR-TCR, TCR-HLA and TCR-CMV co-occurrence was scored with hypergeometric tests, and a repertoire-size bias correction was applied to TCR pairs. A later analysis estimated false discovery rates by permuting HLA or CMV assignments 20 times. In a later analysis, co-occurring TCRs were grouped using DBSCAN, with TCRdist sequence similarity added in when clustering inside HLA-allele-positive subsets. For co-occurrence clustering, repertoires with fewer than 30,000 or more than 120,000 public chains were excluded, along with a handful of repertoires with anomalous nucleotide sharing. TCRdb holds this immuneACCESS table with in-frame rearrangements only. Some clones are missing; in checked studies, unresolved V genes explain under half, and the rest has no known cause. D and trimming were read from the DNA, whereas the V and J calls and clone size are those reported in that table. The sample records approximately 100,000 clones, 82% of which are singletons. The ten top clones hold about 1.6% of the sample.

The rearrangement combines TRBV6-5 with TRBJ2-7; a tentative D match to TRBD1 spans 6 bases. The source is a man aged 45 to 65 in good health and CMV-seronegative. The sample was PBMCs. The CDR3 region: CASSVGGIYEQYV. The DNA sequence is as follows: TGTGCCAGCAGTGTTGGGGGCATCTACGAGCAGTACGTC.